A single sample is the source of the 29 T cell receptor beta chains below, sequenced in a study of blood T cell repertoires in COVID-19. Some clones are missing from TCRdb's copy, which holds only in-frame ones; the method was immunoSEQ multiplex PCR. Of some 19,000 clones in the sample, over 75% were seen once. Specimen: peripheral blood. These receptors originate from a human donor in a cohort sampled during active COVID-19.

CDR3 residues: CASSIQGAANTGELFF. For the CDR3, the DNA is TGTGCCAGCAGTATACAGGGGGCCGCGAACACCGGGGAGCTGTTTTTT. J is TRBJ2-2 and V is TRBV27; 9 bases agree with TRBD1. The CDR3 totals 16 residues. The V gene end was trimmed by 5 bases and the J gene end by 0 bases; junction bases not matched to a gene: 4. Germline lookup yields CDR1 MNHEY and CDR2 SMNVEV (reference sequence).

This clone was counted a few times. Here the CDR3 reads CASSLRRELDTQYF. As DNA, the CDR3 is TGTGCCAGCAGTTTGAGACGGGAGTTGGATACGCAGTATTTT. This chain connects TRBV28 to TRBJ2-3; tentative D call: TRBD2 (6 bases). Trimming removed 3 bases at V and 6 bases at J, with 13 bases between. The V gene's germline CDR1 is MDHEN and CDR2 SYDVKM. The CDR3 has 14 residues.

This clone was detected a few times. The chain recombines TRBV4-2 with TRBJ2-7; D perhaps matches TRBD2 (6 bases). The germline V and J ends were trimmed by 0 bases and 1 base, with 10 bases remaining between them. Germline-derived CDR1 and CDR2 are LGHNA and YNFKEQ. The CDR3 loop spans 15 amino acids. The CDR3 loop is CASSQEYGGSYEQYF. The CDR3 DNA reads TGTGCCAGCAGCCAAGAATACGGGGGATCCTACGAGCAGTACTTC.

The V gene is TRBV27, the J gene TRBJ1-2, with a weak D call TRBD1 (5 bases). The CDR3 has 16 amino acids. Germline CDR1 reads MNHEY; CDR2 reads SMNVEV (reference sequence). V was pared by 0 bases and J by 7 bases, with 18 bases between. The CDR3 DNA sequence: TGTGCCAGCAGTTTATCCGGGGGTAAATCCTTCTCTGGCTACACCTTC. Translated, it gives CASSLSGGKSFSGYTF.

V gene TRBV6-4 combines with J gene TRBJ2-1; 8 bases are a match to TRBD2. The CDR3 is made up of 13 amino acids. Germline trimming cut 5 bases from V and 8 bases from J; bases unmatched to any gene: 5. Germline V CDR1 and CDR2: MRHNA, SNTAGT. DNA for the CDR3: TGTGCCAGCAGTTATAGCGGGAAAGATGAGCAGTTCTTC. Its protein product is CASSYSGKDEQFF.

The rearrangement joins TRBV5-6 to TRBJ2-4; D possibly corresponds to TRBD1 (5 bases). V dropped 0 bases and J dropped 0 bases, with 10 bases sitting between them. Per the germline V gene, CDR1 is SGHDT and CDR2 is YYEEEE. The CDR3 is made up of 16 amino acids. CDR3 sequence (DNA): TGTGCCAGCAGCTTGGTGGCAGGGCTAGCCAAAAACATTCAGTACTTC. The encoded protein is CASSLVAGLAKNIQYF. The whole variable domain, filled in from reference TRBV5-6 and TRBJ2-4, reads DAGVTQSPTHLIKTRGQQVTLRCSPKSGHDTVSWYQQALGQGPQFIFQYYEEEERQRGNFPDRFSGHQFPNYSSELNVNALLLGDSALYLCASSLVAGLAKNIQYFGAGTRLSVL.

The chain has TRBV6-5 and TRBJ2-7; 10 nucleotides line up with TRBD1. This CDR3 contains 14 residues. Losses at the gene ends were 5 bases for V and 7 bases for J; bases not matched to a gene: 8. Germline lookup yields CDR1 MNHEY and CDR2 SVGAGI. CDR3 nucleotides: TGTGCCAGCAGTACGGGACAGGGGCGCGGGGAGCAGTACTTC. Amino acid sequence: CASSTGQGRGEQYF.

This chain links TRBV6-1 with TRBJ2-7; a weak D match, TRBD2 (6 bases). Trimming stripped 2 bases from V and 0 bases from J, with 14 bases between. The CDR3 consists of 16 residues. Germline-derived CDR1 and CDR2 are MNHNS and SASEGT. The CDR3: CASSENRGDYSYEQYF. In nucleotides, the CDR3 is TGTGCCAGCAGTGAAAACCGCGGGGATTACTCCTACGAGCAGTACTTC.

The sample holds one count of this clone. CDR3: CASSPPGGPDTQYF. Here the CDR3 DNA reads TGTGCCAGCTCACCGCCTGGAGGACCAGATACGCAGTATTTT. The chain uses TRBV18 and TRBJ2-3; possibly TRBD2 for D (5 bases). Germline V CDR1 and CDR2: KGHSH, LQKENI. V was trimmed by 3 bases and J by 4 bases, leaving 11 bases between them. CDR3 length: 14 residues. Supplemented by reference TRBV18 and TRBJ2-3, the full variable domain reads NAGVMQNPRHLVRRRGQEARLRCSPMKGHSHVYWYRQLPEEGLKFMVYLQKENIIDESGMPKERFSAEFPKEGPSILRIQQVVRGDSAAYFCASSPPGGPDTQYFGPGTRLTVL.

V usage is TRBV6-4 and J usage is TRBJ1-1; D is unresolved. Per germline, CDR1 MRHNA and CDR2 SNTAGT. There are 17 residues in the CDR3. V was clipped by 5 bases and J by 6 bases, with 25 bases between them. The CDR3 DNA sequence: TGTGCCAGCAGTCCCCGCGGCGGGGATGGGGATTGGGCTGAAGCTTTCTTT. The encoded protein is CASSPRGGDGDWAEAFF.

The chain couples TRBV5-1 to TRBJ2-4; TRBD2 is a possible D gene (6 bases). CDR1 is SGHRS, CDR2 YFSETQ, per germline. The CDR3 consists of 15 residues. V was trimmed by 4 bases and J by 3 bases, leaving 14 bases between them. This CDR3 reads CASSRPGEYKNIQYF. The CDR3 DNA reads TGCGCCAGCAGCCGACCGGGGGAATACAAAAACATTCAGTACTTC.

DNA of the CDR3: TGTGCCAGCGGTACTAGCTACACCGGGGAGCTGTTTTTT. Translating gives CASGTSYTGELFF. The V gene is TRBV6-6, the J gene TRBJ2-2; a weak D match, TRBD2 (6 bases). The length of the CDR3 is 13 residues. The germline V gene has CDR1 MNHNY and CDR2 SVGAGI (reference sequence). V dropped 8 bases and J dropped 3 bases, with 10 bases sitting between them.

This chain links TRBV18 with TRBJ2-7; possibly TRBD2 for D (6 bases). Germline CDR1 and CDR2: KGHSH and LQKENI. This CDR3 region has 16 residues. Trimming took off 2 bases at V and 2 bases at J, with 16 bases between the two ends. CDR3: CASSPVPASVAYEQYF. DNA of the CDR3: TGTGCCAGCTCACCAGTTCCGGCTAGCGTAGCCTACGAGCAGTACTTC.

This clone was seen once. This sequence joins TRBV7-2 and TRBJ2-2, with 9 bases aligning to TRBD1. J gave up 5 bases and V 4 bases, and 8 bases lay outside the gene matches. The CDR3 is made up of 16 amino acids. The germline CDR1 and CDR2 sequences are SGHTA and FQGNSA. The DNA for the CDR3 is TGTGCCAGCAGCTGGGATACCGGGACAGGGACCGGGGAGCTGTTTTTT. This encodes CASSWDTGTGTGELFF.

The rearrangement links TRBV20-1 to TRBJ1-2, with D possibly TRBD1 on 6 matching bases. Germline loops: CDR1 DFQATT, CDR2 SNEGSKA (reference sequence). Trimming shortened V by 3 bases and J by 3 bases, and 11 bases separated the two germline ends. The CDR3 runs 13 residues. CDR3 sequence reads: CSASFRGDYGYTF. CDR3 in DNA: TGCAGTGCTAGTTTCAGGGGCGACTATGGCTACACCTTC.

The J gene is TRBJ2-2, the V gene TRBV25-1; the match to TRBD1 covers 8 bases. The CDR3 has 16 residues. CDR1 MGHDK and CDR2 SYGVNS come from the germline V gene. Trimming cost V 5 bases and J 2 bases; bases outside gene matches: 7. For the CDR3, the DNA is TGTGCCAGCAGTAAAGGACAGGGAGCTAACACCGGGGAGCTGTTTTTT. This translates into CASSKGQGANTGELFF.

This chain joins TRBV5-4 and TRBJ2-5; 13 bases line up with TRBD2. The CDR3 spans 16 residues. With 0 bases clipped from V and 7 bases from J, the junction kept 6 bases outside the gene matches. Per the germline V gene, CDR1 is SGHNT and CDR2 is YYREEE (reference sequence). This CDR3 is CASSLGTSGSSATQYF. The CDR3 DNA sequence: TGTGCCAGCAGCTTGGGGACTAGCGGGAGCTCGGCGACCCAGTACTTC.

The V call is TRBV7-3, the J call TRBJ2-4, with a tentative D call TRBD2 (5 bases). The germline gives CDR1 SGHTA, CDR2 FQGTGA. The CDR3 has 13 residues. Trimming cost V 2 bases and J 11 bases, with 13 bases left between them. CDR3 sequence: CASSLEVGAVQYF. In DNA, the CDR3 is TGTGCCAGCAGCTTAGAAGTCGGAGCGGTTCAGTACTTC.

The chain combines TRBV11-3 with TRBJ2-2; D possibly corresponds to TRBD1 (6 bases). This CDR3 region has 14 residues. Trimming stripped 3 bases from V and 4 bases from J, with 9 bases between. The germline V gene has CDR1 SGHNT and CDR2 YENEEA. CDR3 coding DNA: TGTGCCAGCAGCTTGGGACAAATCACCGGGGAGCTGTTTTTT. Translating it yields CASSLGQITGELFF.

The CDR3 nucleotides read TGTGCCGGGGGACCCCCGGGAGGGCCAAATGAGCAGTTCTTC. Its translation is CAGGPPGGPNEQFF. The gene calls are TRBV7-9 and TRBJ2-1; 8 nucleotides line up with TRBD2. The CDR3 extends over 14 amino acids. V lost 11 bases, J lost 7 bases, and 13 bases stayed unmatched. Germline V gene lookup returns CDR1 SEHNR and CDR2 FQNEAQ (reference sequence).

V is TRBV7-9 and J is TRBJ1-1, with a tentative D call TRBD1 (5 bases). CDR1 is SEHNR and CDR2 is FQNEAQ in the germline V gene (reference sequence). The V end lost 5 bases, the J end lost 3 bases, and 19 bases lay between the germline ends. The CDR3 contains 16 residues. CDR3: CASSQPQGGGDTEAFF. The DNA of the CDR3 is TGTGCCAGCAGCCAACCCCAGGGTGGGGGGGACACTGAAGCTTTCTTT.

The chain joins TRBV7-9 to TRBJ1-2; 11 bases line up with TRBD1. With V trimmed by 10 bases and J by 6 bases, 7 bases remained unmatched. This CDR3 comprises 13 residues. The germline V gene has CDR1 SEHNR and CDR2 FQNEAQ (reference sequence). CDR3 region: CAIPKDRGHGYTF. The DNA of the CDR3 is TGTGCCATCCCAAAGGACAGGGGGCATGGCTACACCTTC.

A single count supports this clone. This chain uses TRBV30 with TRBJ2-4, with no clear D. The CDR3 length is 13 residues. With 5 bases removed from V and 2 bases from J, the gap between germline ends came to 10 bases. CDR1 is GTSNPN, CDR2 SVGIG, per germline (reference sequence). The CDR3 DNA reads TGTGCCTGGTCGCATACTACCAAAAACATTCAGTACTTC. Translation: CAWSHTTKNIQYF.

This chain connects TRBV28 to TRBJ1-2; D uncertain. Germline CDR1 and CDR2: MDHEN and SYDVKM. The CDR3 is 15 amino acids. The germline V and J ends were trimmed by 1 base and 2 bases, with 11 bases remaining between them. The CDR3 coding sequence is TGTGCCAGCAGTTTATTTGCCGCGATAAACTATGGCTACACCTTC. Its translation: CASSLFAAINYGYTF.

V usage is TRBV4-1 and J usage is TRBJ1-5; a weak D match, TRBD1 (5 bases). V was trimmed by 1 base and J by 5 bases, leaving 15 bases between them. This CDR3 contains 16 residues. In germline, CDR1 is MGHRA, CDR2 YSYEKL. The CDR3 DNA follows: TGCGCCAGCAGCCAAGTCGACATGGGACTTTATCAGCCCCAGCATTTT. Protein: CASSQVDMGLYQPQHF.

The CDR3, as DNA: TGTGCCAGCAGCTTAACAGGGGGTAACTACGAGCAGTACTTC. Its protein product is CASSLTGGNYEQYF. The rearrangement joins TRBV9 to TRBJ2-7; TRBD1 aligns across 8 bases. The length of the CDR3 is 14 residues. CDR1 SGDLS and CDR2 YYNGEE come from the germline V gene. The V and J ends lost 4 bases and 3 bases, in that order; junction bases with no gene match: 6.

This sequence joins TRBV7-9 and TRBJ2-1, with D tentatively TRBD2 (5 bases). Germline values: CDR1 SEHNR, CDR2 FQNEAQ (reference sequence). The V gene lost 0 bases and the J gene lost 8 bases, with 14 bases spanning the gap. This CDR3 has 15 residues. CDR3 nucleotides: TGTGCCAGCAGCTTAGCCGGAGGTATGTACCATGAGCAGTTCTTC. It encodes CASSLAGGMYHEQFF.

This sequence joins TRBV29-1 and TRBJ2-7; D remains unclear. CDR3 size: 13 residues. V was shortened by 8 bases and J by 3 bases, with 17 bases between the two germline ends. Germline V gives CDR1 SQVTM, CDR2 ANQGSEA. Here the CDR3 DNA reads TGCAGCAAAAGCGATGTCGAGCTCTACGAGCAGTACTTC. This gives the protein CSKSDVELYEQYF.

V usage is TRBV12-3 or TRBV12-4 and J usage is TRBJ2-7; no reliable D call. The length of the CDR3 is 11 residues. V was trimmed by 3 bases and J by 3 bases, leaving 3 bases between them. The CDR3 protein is CASSLYYEQYF. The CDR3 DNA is TGTGCCAGCAGTTTGTACTACGAGCAGTACTTC.